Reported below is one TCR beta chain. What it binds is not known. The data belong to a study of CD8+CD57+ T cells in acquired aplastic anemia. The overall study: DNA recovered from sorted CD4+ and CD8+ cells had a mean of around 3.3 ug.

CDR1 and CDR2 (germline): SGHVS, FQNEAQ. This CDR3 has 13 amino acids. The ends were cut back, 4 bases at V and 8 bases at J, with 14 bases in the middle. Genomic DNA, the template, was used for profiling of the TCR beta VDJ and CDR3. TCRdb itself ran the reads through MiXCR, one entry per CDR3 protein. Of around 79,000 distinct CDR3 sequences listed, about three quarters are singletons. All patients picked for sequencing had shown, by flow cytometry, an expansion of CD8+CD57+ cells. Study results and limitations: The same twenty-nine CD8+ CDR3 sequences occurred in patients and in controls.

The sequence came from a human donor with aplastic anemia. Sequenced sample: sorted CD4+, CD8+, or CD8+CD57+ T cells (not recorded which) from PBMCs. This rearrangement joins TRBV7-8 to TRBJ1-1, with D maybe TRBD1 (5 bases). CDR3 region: CASSSISWGEAFF. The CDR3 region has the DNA TGTGCCAGCAGCTCCATCAGCTGGGGGGAAGCTTTCTTT.